The T cell receptor (beta chain) under discussion was sequenced for a study of T-cell reconstitution after alpha-beta-depleted transplantation in children. The CDR3 totals 16 residues. V lost 0 bases and J lost 0, with 9 bases in between. The germline gives CDR1 MNHEY, CDR2 SVGAGI. General observations from the study: About two months after transplant, alpha-beta T cells reportedly came from several hundred expanded graft clones. After transplant, high TCRbeta diversity at day 60 in some patients arose from surviving recipient T cells and thymic progenitors.

Construction of the TCRbeta library involved unique molecular identifiers. One entry per CDR3 protein results from TCRdb running MiXCR on the PCR reads. Of some 830,000 distinct CDR3 sequences in the sample, 16% were seen once. This clonotype was detected a few times. Its antigen is not known. The gene calls are TRBV6-5 and TRBJ2-1; D not resolved. The source of this sequence is a male patient aged 10-17 years who had a stem cell transplant for acute lymphoblastic leukemia, so the T cells may come from the graft donor. This specimen consisted of PBMCs, mostly from graft donor cells, obtained 360 days after TCRalphabeta/CD19-depleted stem cell transplant. This CDR3 is CASSYSTQPSYNEQFF. DNA of the CDR3: TGTGCCAGCAGTTACTCGACGCAGCCCTCCTACAATGAGCAGTTCTTC.